Listed here is a single TCR beta chain. The data derive from a study of CDR3 diversity in severe acne. TCRdb re-called the PCR reads through MiXCR, storing one row per CDR3 protein. Counted here are more than 70,000 distinct CDR3 sequences, approximately 54% occurring once; the ten biggest clones make up roughly 12%. The receptor was isolated from a male donor with severe acne vulgaris. Sequencing was done on a sample of blood.

CDR3 sequence (DNA): TGTGCCAGCAGCCAAACTACCCTACAACCGCGCTATGGCTACACCTTC. Residues: CASSQTTLQPRYGYTF. The chain links TRBV4-2 to TRBJ1-2; D is unresolved. The V gene's germline CDR1 is LGHNA and CDR2 YNFKEQ. V lost 2 bases, J lost 4 bases, and 17 bases lay in between. The CDR3 is made up of 16 amino acids.